One T cell receptor (beta chain) is described in this entry. The target antigen is unknown. V trimming: 4 bases; J trimming: 2 bases; junction bases outside the gene matches: 6. CDR1 SGHNT and CDR2 YYREEE come from the germline V gene (reference sequence). The CDR3 has 16 residues. Documented treatment: oral pan-JAK inhibitor, 5-10 mg twice daily. These data originate in a study of CD8+ T cells in alopecia areata. In the study overall: Patients remained on tofacitinib for 6 to 18 months and then went 6 months without it.

Extracted from the samples, RNA was reverse transcribed into cDNA to serve as the sequencing template. Libraries were prepared by immunoSEQ multiplex PCR; TCRdb keeps only in-frame clonotypes and omits some of them. The data show 85,000 to 95,000 clones, more than 65% seen once. Notes on the study in general: Tofacitinib produced a significant decrease in scalp clonality and in expanded CD8+ clones among the top 100. While patients received tofacitinib, many expanded lesional clones remained present in scalp and blood. Scalp lesions, especially in alopecia totalis/universalis, had higher clonality than normal scalp.

This sequence originates from a human donor with alopecia areata. V and J are TRBV5-4 and TRBJ2-3; the match to TRBD2 covers 11 bases. This material consisted of CD8+ T cells sorted from blood, taken between weeks 43 and 45, from a patient treated with tofacitinib. The CDR3 sequence: CASSLKTSGNTDTQYF. The CDR3 DNA follows: TGTGCCAGCAGCCTAAAGACTAGCGGGAACACAGATACGCAGTATTTT.